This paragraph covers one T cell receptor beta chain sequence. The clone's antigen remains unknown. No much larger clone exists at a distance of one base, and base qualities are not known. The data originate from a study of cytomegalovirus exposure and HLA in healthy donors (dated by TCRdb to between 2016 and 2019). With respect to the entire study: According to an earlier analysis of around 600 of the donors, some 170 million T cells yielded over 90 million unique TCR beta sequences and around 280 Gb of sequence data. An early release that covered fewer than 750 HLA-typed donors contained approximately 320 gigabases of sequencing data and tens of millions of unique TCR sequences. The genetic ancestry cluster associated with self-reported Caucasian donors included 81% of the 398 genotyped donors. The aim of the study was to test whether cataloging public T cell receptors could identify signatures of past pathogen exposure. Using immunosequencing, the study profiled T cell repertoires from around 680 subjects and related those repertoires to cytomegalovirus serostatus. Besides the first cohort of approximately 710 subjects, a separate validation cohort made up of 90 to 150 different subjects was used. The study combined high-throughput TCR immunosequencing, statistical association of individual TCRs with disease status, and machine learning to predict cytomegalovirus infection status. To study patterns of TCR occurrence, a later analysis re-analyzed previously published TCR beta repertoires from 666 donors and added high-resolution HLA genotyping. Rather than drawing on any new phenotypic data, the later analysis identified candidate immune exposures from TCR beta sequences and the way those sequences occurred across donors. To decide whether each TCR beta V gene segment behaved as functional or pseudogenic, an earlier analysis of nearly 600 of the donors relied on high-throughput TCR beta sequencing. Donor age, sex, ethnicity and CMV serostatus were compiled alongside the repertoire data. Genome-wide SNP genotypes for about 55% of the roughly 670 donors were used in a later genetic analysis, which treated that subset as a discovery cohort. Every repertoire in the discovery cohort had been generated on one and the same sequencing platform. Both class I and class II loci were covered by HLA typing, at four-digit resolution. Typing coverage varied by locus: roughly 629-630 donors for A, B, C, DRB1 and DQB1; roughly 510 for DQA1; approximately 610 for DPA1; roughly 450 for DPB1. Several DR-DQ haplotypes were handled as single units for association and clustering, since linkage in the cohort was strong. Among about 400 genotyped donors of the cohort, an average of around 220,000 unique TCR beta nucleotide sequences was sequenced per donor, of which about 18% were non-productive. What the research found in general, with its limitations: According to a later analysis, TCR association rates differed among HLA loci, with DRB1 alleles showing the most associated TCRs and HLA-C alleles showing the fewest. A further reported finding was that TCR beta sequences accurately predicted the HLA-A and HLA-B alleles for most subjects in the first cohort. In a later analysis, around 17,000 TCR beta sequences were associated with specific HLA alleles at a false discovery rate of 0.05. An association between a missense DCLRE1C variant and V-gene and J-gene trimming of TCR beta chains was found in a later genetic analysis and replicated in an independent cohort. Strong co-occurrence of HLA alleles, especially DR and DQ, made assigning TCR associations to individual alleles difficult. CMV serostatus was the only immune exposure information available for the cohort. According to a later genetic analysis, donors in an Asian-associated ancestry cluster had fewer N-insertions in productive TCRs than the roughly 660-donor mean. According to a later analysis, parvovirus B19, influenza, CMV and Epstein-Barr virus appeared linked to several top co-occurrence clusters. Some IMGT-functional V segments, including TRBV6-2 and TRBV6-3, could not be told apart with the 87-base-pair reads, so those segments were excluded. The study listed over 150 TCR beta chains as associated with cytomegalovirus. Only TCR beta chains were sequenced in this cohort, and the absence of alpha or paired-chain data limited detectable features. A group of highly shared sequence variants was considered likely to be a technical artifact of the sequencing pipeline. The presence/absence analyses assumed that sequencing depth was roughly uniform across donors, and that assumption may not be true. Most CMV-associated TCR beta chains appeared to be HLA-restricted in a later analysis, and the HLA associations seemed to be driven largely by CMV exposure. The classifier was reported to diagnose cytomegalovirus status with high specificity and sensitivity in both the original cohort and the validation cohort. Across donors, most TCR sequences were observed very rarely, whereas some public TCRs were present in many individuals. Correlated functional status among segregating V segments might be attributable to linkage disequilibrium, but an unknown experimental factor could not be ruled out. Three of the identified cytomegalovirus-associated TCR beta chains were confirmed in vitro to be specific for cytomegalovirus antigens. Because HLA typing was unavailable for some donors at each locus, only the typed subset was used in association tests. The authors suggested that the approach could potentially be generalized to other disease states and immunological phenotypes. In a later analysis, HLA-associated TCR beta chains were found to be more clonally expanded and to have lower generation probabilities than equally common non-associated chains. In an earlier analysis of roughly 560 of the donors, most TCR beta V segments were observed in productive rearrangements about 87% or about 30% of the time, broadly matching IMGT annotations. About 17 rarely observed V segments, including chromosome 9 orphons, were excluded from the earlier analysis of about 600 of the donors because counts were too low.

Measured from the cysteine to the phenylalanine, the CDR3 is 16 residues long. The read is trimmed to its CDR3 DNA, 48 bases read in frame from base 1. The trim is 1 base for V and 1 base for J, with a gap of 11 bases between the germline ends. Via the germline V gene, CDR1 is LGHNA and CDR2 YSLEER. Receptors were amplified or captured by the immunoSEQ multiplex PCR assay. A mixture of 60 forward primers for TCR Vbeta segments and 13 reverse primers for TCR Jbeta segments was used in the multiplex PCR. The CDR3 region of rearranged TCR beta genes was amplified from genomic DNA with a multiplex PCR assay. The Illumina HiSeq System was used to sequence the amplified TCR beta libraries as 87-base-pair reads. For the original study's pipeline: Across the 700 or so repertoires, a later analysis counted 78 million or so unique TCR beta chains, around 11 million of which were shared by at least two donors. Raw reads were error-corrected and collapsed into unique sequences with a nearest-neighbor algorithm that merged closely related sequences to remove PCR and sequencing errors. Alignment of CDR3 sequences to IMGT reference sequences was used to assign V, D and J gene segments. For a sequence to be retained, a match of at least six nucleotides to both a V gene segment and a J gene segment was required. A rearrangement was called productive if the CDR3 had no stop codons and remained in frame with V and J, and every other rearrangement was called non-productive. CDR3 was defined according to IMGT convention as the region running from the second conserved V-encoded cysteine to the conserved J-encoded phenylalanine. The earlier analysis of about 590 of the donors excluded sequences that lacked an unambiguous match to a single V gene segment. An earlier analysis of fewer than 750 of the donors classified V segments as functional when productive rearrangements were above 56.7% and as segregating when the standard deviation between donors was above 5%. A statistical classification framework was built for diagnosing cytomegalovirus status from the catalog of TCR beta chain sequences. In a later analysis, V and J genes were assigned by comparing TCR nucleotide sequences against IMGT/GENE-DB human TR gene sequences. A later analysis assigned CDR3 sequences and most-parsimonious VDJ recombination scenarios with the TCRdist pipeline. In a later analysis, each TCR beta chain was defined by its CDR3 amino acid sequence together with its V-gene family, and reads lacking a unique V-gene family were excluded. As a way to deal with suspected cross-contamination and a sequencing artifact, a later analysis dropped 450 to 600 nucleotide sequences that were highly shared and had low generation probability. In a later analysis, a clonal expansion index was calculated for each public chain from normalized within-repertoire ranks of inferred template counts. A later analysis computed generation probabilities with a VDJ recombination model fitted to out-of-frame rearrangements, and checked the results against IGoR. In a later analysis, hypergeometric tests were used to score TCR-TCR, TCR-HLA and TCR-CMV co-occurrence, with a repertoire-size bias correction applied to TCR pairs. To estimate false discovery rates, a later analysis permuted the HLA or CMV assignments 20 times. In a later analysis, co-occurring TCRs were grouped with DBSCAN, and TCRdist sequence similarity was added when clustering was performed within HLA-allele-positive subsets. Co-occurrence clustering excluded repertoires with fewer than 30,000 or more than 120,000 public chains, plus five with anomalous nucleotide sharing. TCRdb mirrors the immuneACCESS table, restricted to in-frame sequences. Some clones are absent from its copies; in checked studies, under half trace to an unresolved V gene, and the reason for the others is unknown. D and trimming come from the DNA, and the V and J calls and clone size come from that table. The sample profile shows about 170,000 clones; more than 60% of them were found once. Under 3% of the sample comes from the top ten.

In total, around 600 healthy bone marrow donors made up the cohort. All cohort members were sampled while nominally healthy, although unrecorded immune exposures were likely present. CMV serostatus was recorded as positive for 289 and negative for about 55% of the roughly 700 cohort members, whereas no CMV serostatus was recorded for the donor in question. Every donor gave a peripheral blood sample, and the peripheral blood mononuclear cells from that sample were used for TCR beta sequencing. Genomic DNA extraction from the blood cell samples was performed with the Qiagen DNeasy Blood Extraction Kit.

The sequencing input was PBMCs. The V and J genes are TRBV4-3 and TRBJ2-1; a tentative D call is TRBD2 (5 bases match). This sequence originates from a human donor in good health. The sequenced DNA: TGCGCCAGCAGCCAAGGAGGGATTGAATCCTACAATGAGCAGTTCTTC. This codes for CASSQGGIESYNEQFF.